This TCR beta chain originates from a study of CD8 T cells in ankylosing spondylitis. Study-wide findings and caveats: Matched ankylosing spondylitis synovial fluid reportedly contained a significantly enriched population of disease-linked clones. Disease-linked clones displayed a CD8+ phenotype and appeared relatively rarely in peripheral blood. Typical of ankylosing spondylitis blood, it appeared, was a TCR beta motif of about eight highly homologous variants.

Trimming removed 0 bases at V and 0 bases at J, with 7 bases between. Germline CDR1 is SGDLS and CDR2 is YYNGEE. This CDR3 has 15 residues. Via MiXCR, TCRdb re-called the 5' RACE reads, giving one row per CDR3 protein. This table holds approximately 220,000 distinct CDR3 sequences, 15% to 20% found once. This clonotype was observed a few times. No antigen is known for it. The TCR was taken from a male donor with ankylosing spondylitis. Sequences were obtained from blood, either unsorted or a sorted T cell fraction (not recorded which). The genes are TRBV9 and TRBJ1-5; D is perhaps TRBD1 (5 bases). For the CDR3, the DNA is TGTGCCAGCAGCGTAGAGGGGAATAGCAATCAGCCCCAGCATTTT. Its translation is CASSVEGNSNQPQHF.